Following are 16 T cell receptor beta chains from one sample sequenced in a study of T cell clones after liver transplantation. Sequenced by immunoSEQ multiplex PCR; TCRdb stores in-frame clones only, minus some. The table includes 7,500 to 10,000 clones, roughly 80% detected once. The source material was CD8+ T cells from blood, sampled at the 22-month timepoint. All receptors derive from a human patient who received a liver transplant. Some T cells may be supplied by the graft donor.

This clone was recorded only once. The rearrangement joins TRBV5-4 to TRBJ1-2, with D unresolved. The germline V gene has CDR1 SGHNT and CDR2 YYREEE (reference sequence). The CDR3 totals 13 residues. V lost 2 bases to trimming and J lost 4 bases, with 9 bases between them. The CDR3 region has the DNA TGTGCCAGCAGCTTAGCGACACCCTATGGCTACACCTTC. Translation: CASSLATPYGYTF.

This clone was seen a few times. The chain links TRBV10-3 to TRBJ1-5; TRBD1 aligns across 9 bases. Germline V CDR1 and CDR2: ENHRY, SYGVKD. There are 14 residues in the CDR3. Trimming took 11 bases from V and 6 from J; bases not matched to a gene: 11. CDR3 coding DNA: TGTGCCTCCAGCACGGGACAGGGCCCTCAGCCCCAGCATTTT. Its translation is CASSTGQGPQPQHF.

This clone occurred once. V gene TRBV5-6 combines with J gene TRBJ1-3, with D unresolved. Germline loops: CDR1 SGHDT, CDR2 YYEEEE. Between the trimmed V and J ends, which lost 2 bases and 3 bases, there was a span of 3 bases. This CDR3 region has 12 residues. The CDR3 bases are TGTGCCAGCAGCTTTGTTGGAAACACCATATATTTT. It encodes CASSFVGNTIYF.

V and J are TRBV7-8 and TRBJ2-7; D is perhaps TRBD1 (7 bases). The CDR3 contains 14 residues. Germline values: CDR1 SGHVS, CDR2 FQNEAQ. Trimming shortened V by 5 bases and J by 3 bases, and 14 bases separated the two germline ends. CDR3 protein: CASSARGENYEQYF. The CDR3 coding sequence is TGTGCCAGCAGCGCCAGGGGGGAGAACTACGAGCAGTACTTC.

V is TRBV10-1 and J is TRBJ2-7, with no clear D. The CDR3 has 12 amino acids. The germline gives CDR1 WNHNN, CDR2 SYGVQD (reference sequence). V lost 0 bases and J 0 bases, leaving 0 bases between the germline ends. Here the CDR3 reads CASSESSYEQYF. CDR3 nucleotide sequence: TGCGCCAGCAGTGAGTCCTCCTACGAGCAGTACTTC.

The chain links TRBV7-9 to TRBJ1-5; perhaps TRBD1 as D (6 bases). Trimming took off 5 bases at V and 5 bases at J, with 16 bases between the two ends. Germline CDR1 reads SEHNR; CDR2 reads FQNEAQ (reference sequence). The CDR3 has 15 residues. CDR3 DNA: TGTGCCAGCAGCACTGGGACACCTCCTGATCAGCCCCAGCATTTT. Protein: CASSTGTPPDQPQHF.

This clone has only a few counts. This chain links TRBV18 with TRBJ2-7, with D perhaps given as TRBD1 or TRBD2 (5 bases each). The V end was cut by 6 bases, the J end by 2 bases, with 8 bases between. CDR3 length equals 12 residues. Germline V gene lookup returns CDR1 KGHSH and CDR2 LQKENI. The CDR3 reads CASSRDAYEQYF. In DNA form, the CDR3 reads TGTGCCAGCTCCCGGGACGCCTACGAGCAGTACTTC.

This clone was recorded only once. The V and J genes are TRBV9 and TRBJ2-1; D is possibly TRBD2 (7 bases). This CDR3 region has 16 residues. The germline V gene encodes CDR1 SGDLS and CDR2 YYNGEE. The V and J ends lost 4 bases and 5 bases respectively, with 19 bases between them. Here the CDR3 DNA reads TGTGCCAGCAGCCCCGGGGGGCAAGTTGGGAACAATGAGCAGTTCTTC. This gives the protein CASSPGGQVGNNEQFF.

The chain has TRBV5-4 and TRBJ2-3, with 7 bases matching TRBD2. The CDR3 contains 15 residues. J gave up 1 base and V 2 bases, and 4 bases lay outside the gene matches. Germline-derived CDR1 and CDR2 are SGHNT and YYREEE (reference sequence). The CDR3, as DNA: TGTGCCAGCAGCTTCATTGGGGGGGGCACAGATACGCAGTATTTT. It encodes CASSFIGGGTDTQYF.

The rearrangement joins TRBV5-4 to TRBJ2-6, with D unclear. Germline values: CDR1 SGHNT, CDR2 YYREEE (reference sequence). With 0 bases removed from V and 1 base from J, the gap between germline ends came to 5 bases. The CDR3 has 15 residues. The CDR3 protein is CASSLGDSGANVLTF. The CDR3 region has the DNA TGTGCCAGCAGCTTGGGGGATTCTGGGGCCAACGTCCTGACTTTC.

V and J are TRBV4-1 and TRBJ1-1; D possibly corresponds to TRBD1 (6 bases). The germline gives CDR1 MGHRA, CDR2 YSYEKL. The CDR3 covers 15 residues. Trimming shortened V by 4 bases and J by 4 bases, and 16 bases separated the two germline ends. CDR3 bases: TGCGCCAGCAGCCCCGAGGGGGGGGAGGGCACTGAAGCTTTCTTT. Encoded protein: CASSPEGGEGTEAFF.

The chain has TRBV27 and TRBJ2-2; 10 nucleotides match TRBD1. V shed 3 bases, J shed 7 bases, and the junction held 5 bases outside the gene matches. The CDR3 extends over 15 amino acids. Looked up from germline, CDR1 is MNHEY and CDR2 is SMNVEV (reference sequence). The CDR3 region is CASSFGTGALGELFF. In DNA form, the CDR3 reads TGTGCCAGCAGTTTTGGGACAGGGGCGCTCGGGGAGCTGTTTTTT.

This clone is a singleton in its sample. This chain uses TRBV7-8 with TRBJ2-7; 10 nucleotides line up with TRBD1. V was clipped by 4 bases and J by 1 base; unmatched bases: 7. The CDR3 has 16 residues. From germline, CDR1 is SGHVS and CDR2 FQNEAQ. The CDR3 sequence: CASSSLSGQGSYEQYF. CDR3 DNA sequence: TGTGCCAGCAGCTCTCTATCGGGACAGGGGTCCTACGAGCAGTACTTC.

The chain recombines TRBV13 with TRBJ2-3; 11 bases agree with TRBD2. Germline V CDR1 and CDR2: PRHDT, FYEKMQ (reference sequence). V shed 5 bases and J 2 bases; nucleotides not matched to a gene: 6. The CDR3 covers 16 residues. The CDR3 bases are TGTGCCAGCAGCCCCGGGACTAGCGGCAACACAGATACGCAGTATTTT. It codes for CASSPGTSGNTDTQYF.

Here the CDR3 DNA reads TGTGCCAGCAGGACAGGGGGCACTGAAGCTTTCTTT. Amino acids: CASRTGGTEAFF. This rearrangement joins TRBV6-5 to TRBJ1-1; 9 bases are a match to TRBD1. CDR1 and CDR2 from the germline V gene are MNHEY and SVGAGI. The CDR3 is 12 residues long. V lost 6 bases, J lost 4 bases, and 0 bases stayed unmatched.

The chain couples TRBV27 to TRBJ2-7; D may match TRBD1 or TRBD2 (5 bases each). The CDR3 runs 16 residues. The V end was cut by 3 bases, the J end by 0 bases, with 15 bases between. Germline CDR1 MNHEY, CDR2 SMNVEV (reference sequence). CDR3 DNA: TGTGCCAGCAGTTTCTCTGTGGGGGAGAGCTCCTACGAGCAGTACTTC. This codes for CASSFSVGESSYEQYF.